The T cell receptor beta chain described here comes from a study of cytomegalovirus exposure and HLA in healthy donors. Regarding this clone: The antigen is unknown.

Researchers ran the PCR with 60 Vbeta and 13 Jbeta primers. Assay: immunoSEQ multiplex PCR; the TCRdb copy retains only in-frame clones and omits some. Of approximately 110,000 clones listed, 81% are singletons. CDR3 size: 16 residues. CDR1 is SGHTA, CDR2 FQGNSA, per germline. V lost 3 bases, J lost 1 base, and 13 bases lay in between. Findings and limits, study-wide: In a later analysis, CMV-associated beta chains were mostly HLA-associated, it appeared. Rare sequences made up most TCRs, while some public TCRs were found in many donors. The listing of fewer than 200 TCR beta chains classed them as cytomegalovirus-associated. The authors reported that TCR beta sequences could predict HLA-A and HLA-B alleles. These predictions were accurate for most subjects in the first cohort.

The rearrangement links TRBV7-2 to TRBJ1-5, with D hard to call. The receptor was isolated from a woman in her thirties in good health and CMV-seronegative. Material for sequencing was PBMCs. The CDR3 reads CASSFSYGRSNQPQHF. The CDR3 DNA reads TGTGCCAGCAGCTTTTCCTACGGTAGAAGCAATCAGCCCCAGCATTTT.